Below, 13 T cell receptor beta chains from the same sample are listed, as sequenced in a study of blood T cell repertoires in COVID-19. Profiled with immunoSEQ multiplex PCR; TCRdb holds only in-frame clones, not every one. The sample yields 60,000 or so clones, 82% seen once. The sample taken for sequencing was peripheral blood. The receptors originated from a human donor in a cohort sampled during active COVID-19.

CDR3 in DNA: TGCAGTGCTGGGAGGTACTACGAGCAGTACGTC. This gives the protein CSAGRYYEQYV. V and J are TRBV20-1 and TRBJ2-7; a weak D match, TRBD2 (6 bases). Per the germline V gene, CDR1 is DFQATT and CDR2 is SNEGSKA (reference sequence). CDR3 length: 11 residues. Trimming removed 5 bases at V and 3 bases at J, with 8 bases between.

The chain couples TRBV18 to TRBJ2-7; no reliable D call. The CDR3 extends over 13 amino acids. The V end was cut by 2 bases, the J end by 3 bases, with 8 bases between. CDR1 and CDR2 (germline): KGHSH, LQKENI. In nucleotides, the CDR3 is TGTGCCAGCTCACCAACTTATAACTACGAGCAGTACGTC. Translation gives CASSPTYNYEQYV.

The chain employs TRBV6-6 and TRBJ1-5, with a weak D call TRBD1 (6 bases). This CDR3 region has 15 residues. Germline CDR1 is MNHNY and CDR2 is SVGAGI (reference sequence). V was shortened by 6 bases and J by 3 bases, with 15 bases between the two germline ends. The CDR3 nucleotides are TGTGCCAGCAGACTTCGGACAGACTTCAATCAGCCCCAGCATTTT. It encodes CASRLRTDFNQPQHF.

The genes are TRBV3-1 (or the pseudogene TRBV3-2) and TRBJ1-5, with D maybe TRBD1 (6 bases). Germline V gene sequence: CDR1 LGHDT, CDR2 YNNKEL (reference sequence). The CDR3 spans 14 residues. Trimming pared 5 bases from V and 2 bases from J, leaving 10 bases between. The DNA of the CDR3 is TGTGCCAGCAGCTTGCGACAGGGCAATCAGCCCCAGCATTTT. Its translation: CASSLRQGNQPQHF.

This clone has just a few counts. The chain links TRBV20-1 to TRBJ2-7; weak D call: TRBD1 (6 bases). With 3 bases removed from V and 5 bases from J, the gap between germline ends came to 20 bases. CDR1 is DFQATT and CDR2 is SNEGSKA in the germline V gene (reference sequence). The CDR3 runs to 15 residues. DNA for the CDR3: TGCAGTGCTAGTTCCCTGGGACACGGTGGGAACGAGCAGTACTTC. Its protein product is CSASSLGHGGNEQYF.

The chain joins TRBV6-2 or TRBV6-3 to TRBJ2-3; possible D gene TRBD2, 5 bases. This CDR3 region has 16 residues. V was cut by 0 bases and J by 0 bases, with 10 bases left in between. In germline, CDR1 is MNHEY, CDR2 SVGEGT. In nucleotides, the CDR3 is TGTGCCAGCAGTTACTCTCGGGGATATAGCACAGATACGCAGTATTTT. Encoded protein: CASSYSRGYSTDTQYF.

The V call is TRBV4-2, the J call TRBJ2-2; 8 bases are shared with TRBD1. With 3 bases clipped from V and 2 bases from J, the junction kept 5 bases outside the gene matches. Germline V gives CDR1 LGHNA, CDR2 YNFKEQ. This CDR3 is 16 amino acids long. CDR3 amino acids: CASSHLDRVNTGELFF. CDR3 bases: TGTGCCAGCAGCCACCTGGACAGGGTCAACACCGGGGAGCTGTTTTTT.

The rearrangement links TRBV3-1 (or the pseudogene TRBV3-2) to TRBJ2-1; TRBD2 might be the D (6 bases). The CDR3 runs 16 residues. Trimming removed 1 base from V and 8 bases from J, with 18 bases in between. Germline V lookup: CDR1 LGHDT, CDR2 YNNKEL (reference sequence). The CDR3 here is CASSQGPAGRRDEQFF. As DNA, the CDR3 is TGTGCCAGCAGCCAAGGACCCGCGGGGCGTAGGGATGAGCAGTTCTTC.

V gene TRBV28 combines with J gene TRBJ2-1; D unclear. The germline gives CDR1 MDHEN, CDR2 SYDVKM. The CDR3 runs 13 residues. V was shortened by 5 bases and J by 7 bases, with 12 bases between the two germline ends. The CDR3 coding sequence is TGTGCCAGCAGTCCTCGAGCCGGGAATGAGCAGTTCTTC. The encoded protein is CASSPRAGNEQFF.

The V and J genes are TRBV6-4 and TRBJ1-2; 9 bases match TRBD1. V was pared by 6 bases and J by 1 base, with 6 bases of the junction left unmatched. The CDR3 spans 15 residues. Germline CDR1 is MRHNA and CDR2 is SNTAGT. The CDR3, as DNA: TGTGCCAGCAGGTTACAGGGGGCTGGTAACTATGGCTACACCTTC. It specifies CASRLQGAGNYGYTF.

In this sample, this clone turned up a few times. This sample includes further DNA sequences coding for the same CDR3. This rearrangement joins TRBV7-2 to TRBJ2-6; 8 nucleotides match TRBD2. Per the germline V gene, CDR1 is SGHTA and CDR2 is FQGNSA. Trimming at V came to 6 bases and at J to 2 bases, leaving 3 bases not matched to a gene. The CDR3 spans 15 residues. Here the CDR3 DNA reads TGTGCCAGCAGGACGGGGGGGGCTGGGGCCAACGTCCTGACTTTC. Its protein product is CASRTGGAGANVLTF.

This sequence joins TRBV5-6 and TRBJ2-2; tentative D call: TRBD1 (6 bases). Germline V lookup: CDR1 SGHDT, CDR2 YYEEEE. The CDR3 runs 15 residues. The germline V and J ends were trimmed by 6 bases and 4 bases, with 16 bases remaining between them. This chain's CDR3 is CASIPRGGITGELFF. The CDR3 DNA reads as TGTGCCAGCATCCCCCGAGGGGGAATCACCGGGGAGCTGTTTTTT.

V and J are TRBV9 and TRBJ2-3; no firm D call. The CDR3 extends over 14 amino acids. V was cut by 2 bases and J by 6 bases, with 13 bases left in between. From germline, CDR1 is SGDLS and CDR2 YYNGEE. CDR3 sequence reads: CASSVGPGDDTQYF. Here the CDR3 DNA reads TGTGCCAGCAGCGTCGGCCCAGGCGATGATACGCAGTATTTT.